In its sample, the clone carrying this T cell receptor (beta chain) was seen once. Authors' data handling: The assay estimated nucleated cells by amplifying reference gene primers. TCRdb's copy holds only in-frame clones and misses some; the assay was immunoSEQ multiplex PCR. V, J and clone size derive from that table, while D and trimming were established from the DNA sequence. The sample has 350,000 to 550,000 clones; around 88% are singletons. Germline CDR1 and CDR2: MNHEY and SMNVEV (reference sequence). This CDR3 region has 15 residues. The V gene end was trimmed by 6 bases and the J gene end by 6 bases; junction bases not matched to a gene: 11. The sample comes from a study of blood T cell repertoires in COVID-19.

This receptor was obtained from a woman aged 30 to 39 with acute or convalescent COVID-19. This sequence joins TRBV27 and TRBJ1-2; 9 bases fit TRBD1. The sequencing input was peripheral blood. CDR3: CASSPSYRGRDGYTF. In DNA form, the CDR3 reads TGTGCCAGCAGCCCATCCTACAGGGGGCGAGATGGCTACACCTTC.